The 30 T cell receptor beta chains below all came from one sample that was sequenced in a study of identical twins. A single record per CDR3 protein comes from TCRdb applying MiXCR to the 5' RACE reads. The repertoire includes 200,000 to 250,000 distinct CDR3 sequences, 7.5% of them detected once, and 5.4% sits in the top ten. This sample was also put to use in a study of yellow fever vaccine responses in identical twins.

Sequenced: CD8+ T cells sorted from blood. These receptors all stem from a woman younger than 30 in good health.

This clonotype has more than one count but fewer than ten. The chain carries TRBV12-3 or TRBV12-4 and TRBJ1-3; no firm D call. V shed 6 bases and J shed 3 bases, with 21 bases lying between them. CDR3 length equals 17 residues. DNA of the CDR3: TGTGCCAGCAGCCGCATCCGACAAGGGATGAGTGGAAACACCATATATTTT. Its protein product is CASSRIRQGMSGNTIYF.

This clonotype was counted many times. The gene calls are TRBV28 and TRBJ1-2; D remains unclear. V was clipped by 7 bases and J by 2 bases, with 11 bases between them. The germline CDR1 and CDR2 sequences are MDHEN and SYDVKM. The CDR3 has 13 amino acids. The CDR3 nucleotides read TGTGCCAGCAATCCAGTTGGGAACTATGGCTACACCTTC. It is translated as CASNPVGNYGYTF.

This clonotype turned up a few times. The chain combines TRBV4-1 with TRBJ2-7; D unresolved. The CDR3 is 14 residues long. Trimming removed 3 bases from V and 5 bases from J, with 14 bases in between. Germline values: CDR1 MGHRA, CDR2 YSYEKL. The CDR3 loop reads CASSQGPFADEQYV. The CDR3, as DNA: TGCGCCAGCAGCCAGGGTCCTTTTGCGGACGAGCAGTACGTC.

This clonotype was observed at least ten times. The CDR3 sequence is CASSPRDLLWTGELFF. The CDR3 DNA sequence: TGTGCCAGCAGTCCACGGGACCTACTGTGGACCGGGGAGCTGTTTTTT. The rearrangement uses TRBV27 and TRBJ2-2, with D perhaps matching TRBD1 or TRBD2 (5 bases each). Germline V CDR1 and CDR2: MNHEY, SMNVEV (reference sequence). V lost 5 bases and J 5 bases, leaving 18 bases between the germline ends. The CDR3 is 16 residues long.

The rearrangement links TRBV6-1 to TRBJ2-5; TRBD2 matches at 13 bases. The CDR3 has 16 amino acids. Germline CDR1 MNHNS, CDR2 SASEGT. With V trimmed by 8 bases and J by 5 bases, 11 bases remained unmatched. The CDR3 sequence: CASGLGLAGTAETQYF. The DNA of the CDR3 is TGTGCCAGCGGACTGGGACTAGCGGGGACTGCTGAGACCCAGTACTTC.

In its sample, this clonotype was seen many times. This sequence joins TRBV24-1 and TRBJ1-1; the D is unclear. CDR1 is KGHDR and CDR2 is SFDVKD in the germline V gene. Trimming took off 5 bases at V and 5 bases at J, with 5 bases between the two ends. CDR3 length: 11 residues. CDR3 bases: TGTGCCACCAGTGTAGGGACTGAAGCTTTCTTT. Its protein is CATSVGTEAFF.

The chain carries TRBV11-2 and TRBJ2-5, with D unclear. V was cut by 2 bases and J by 4 bases, with 8 bases left in between. This CDR3 contains 13 residues. Germline V gene data show CDR1 as SGHAT and CDR2 as FQNNGV. This chain's CDR3 is CASSLNVIETQYF. The CDR3 region has the DNA TGTGCCAGCAGCTTAAATGTGATAGAGACCCAGTACTTC.

This clonotype was seen ten or more times. The V and J genes are TRBV24-1 and TRBJ2-2, with D tentatively TRBD2 (6 bases). Trimming took 9 bases from V and 10 from J, leaving 11 bases between them. Germline CDR1 is KGHDR and CDR2 is SFDVKD. CDR3 size: 11 residues. Written as DNA, the CDR3 is TGTGCCACCCGACGGGGGTCGGAGCTGTTTTTT. Protein: CATRRGSELFF.

V and J are TRBV3-1 and TRBJ2-3; perhaps TRBD2 as D (6 bases). Germline CDR1 and CDR2: LGHDT and YNNKEL (reference sequence). The V end lost 4 bases, the J end lost 0 bases, and 14 bases lay between the germline ends. This CDR3 has 16 residues. DNA of the CDR3: TGTGCCAGCAGCCCGGGACTTGCGACTAGCACAGATACGCAGTATTTT. It codes for CASSPGLATSTDTQYF.

The V call is TRBV2, the J call TRBJ2-7, with TRBD1 matching 9 bases. Germline V gene data show CDR1 as SNHLY and CDR2 as FYNNEI. The trim removed 3 bases at V and 3 bases at J, leaving 6 bases unmatched. The CDR3 length is 15 residues. CDR3 protein: CASSDPGQGIYEQYV. The CDR3 nucleotides read TGTGCCAGCAGTGACCCCGGACAGGGGATCTACGAGCAGTACGTC.

The J gene is TRBJ1-1, the V gene TRBV7-9; D is ambiguous. This CDR3 comprises 15 residues. Between the trimmed V and J ends, which lost 5 bases and 3 bases, there was a span of 16 bases. In germline, CDR1 is SEHNR, CDR2 FQNEAQ (reference sequence). The CDR3 loop is CASSPPRAPDTEAFF. CDR3 coding DNA: TGTGCCAGCAGCCCTCCGAGGGCGCCGGACACTGAAGCTTTCTTT. The full variable domain, completed using reference TRBV7-9 and TRBJ1-1, is DTGVSQNPRHKITKRGQNVTFRCDPISEHNRLYWYRQTLGQGPEFLTYFQNEAQLEKSRLLSDRFSAERPKGSFSTLEIQRTEQGDSAMYLCASSPPRAPDTEAFFGQGTRLTVV.

There are many counts of this clonotype. This chain links TRBV15 with TRBJ1-2; 10 nucleotides line up with TRBD1. There are 16 residues in the CDR3. CDR1 is LNHNV, CDR2 YYDKDF, per germline (reference sequence). J gave up 4 bases and V 1 base, and 6 bases lay outside the gene matches. As DNA, the CDR3 is TGTGCCACCAGCAGAGTAGGGGACAGGGGAACCTATGGCTACACCTTC. Translation: CATSRVGDRGTYGYTF.

This chain uses TRBV28 with TRBJ2-4, with 8 bases identical to TRBD1. Looked up from germline, CDR1 is MDHEN and CDR2 is SYDVKM. The CDR3 runs to 11 residues. V gave up 3 bases and J gave up 15 bases; unmatched junction bases: 4. Here the CDR3 reads CASSLDRDRYF. In DNA form, the CDR3 reads TGTGCCAGCAGTTTGGACAGGGACAGGTACTTC.

This clonotype has more than one count but fewer than ten. The gene calls are TRBV7-9 and TRBJ1-1, with 9 bases that match TRBD1. Germline V gene sequence: CDR1 SEHNR, CDR2 FQNEAQ (reference sequence). V lost 5 bases, J lost 4 bases, and 8 bases stayed unmatched. The CDR3 is 15 amino acids. The CDR3 loop is CASSPGTGLSTEAFF. The CDR3, as DNA: TGTGCCAGCAGCCCCGGGACAGGGCTTAGCACTGAAGCTTTCTTT.

This clonotype came up many times. The J gene is TRBJ2-1, the V gene TRBV3-1; no reliable D call. The V gene lost 2 bases and the J gene lost 0 bases, with 11 bases spanning the gap. The CDR3 totals 16 residues. Germline values: CDR1 LGHDT, CDR2 YNNKEL (reference sequence). CDR3: CASSQPGQSSYNEQFF. For the CDR3, the DNA is TGTGCCAGCAGCCAACCTGGGCAAAGCTCCTACAATGAGCAGTTCTTC.

This clonotype has a count of ten or more. V and J are TRBV7-8 and TRBJ2-1, with D possibly matching TRBD2 (7 bases). CDR3 length equals 14 residues. Trimming cost V 7 bases and J 4 bases, with 14 bases left between them. In germline, CDR1 is SGHVS, CDR2 FQNEAQ. CDR3 amino acids: CASIYGGPYNEQFF. In nucleotides, the CDR3 is TGTGCCAGCATATACGGGGGGCCTTACAATGAGCAGTTCTTC. Using reference TRBV7-8 and TRBJ2-1 for the parts outside the CDR3, the full variable domain is GAGVSQSPRYKVAKRGQDVALRCDPISGHVSLFWYQQALGQGPEFLTYFQNEAQLDKSGLPSDRFFAERPEGSVSTLKIQRTQQEDSAVYLCASIYGGPYNEQFFGPGTRLTVL.

Only a few counts were recorded for this clonotype. The chain is built from TRBV24-1 and TRBJ1-5; D ambiguous. V was pared by 5 bases and J by 1 base, with 8 bases between. Germline V gene sequence: CDR1 KGHDR, CDR2 SFDVKD. The CDR3 has 14 amino acids. The CDR3 spells CATSGTVSNQPQHF. CDR3 in DNA: TGTGCCACCAGTGGGACGGTGAGCAATCAGCCCCAGCATTTT.

This clonotype was counted between two and nine times. The J gene is TRBJ2-3, the V gene TRBV7-2; the D is unclear. V lost 5 bases to trimming and J lost 2 bases, with 14 bases between them. The germline CDR1 and CDR2 sequences are SGHTA and FQGNSA. The CDR3 spans 15 residues. The DNA for the CDR3 is TGTGCCAGCAGCCCACGCGTGAGGCCCACAGATACGCAGTATTTT. Translated: CASSPRVRPTDTQYF.

This clonotype was seen more than once but under ten times. This chain links TRBV5-1 with TRBJ2-3; D ambiguous. The CDR3 is 16 residues long. Deletions cut 4 bases from V and 2 bases from J, with 17 bases between. Germline lookup yields CDR1 SGHRS and CDR2 YFSETQ. The CDR3 nucleotides read TGCGCCAGCAGCCTTAGCCTTGGCGGAGACACAGATACGCAGTATTTT. As protein: CASSLSLGGDTDTQYF.

This clonotype appeared a few times. CDR3 coding DNA: TGTGCCAGCGGAGTTGGCAATGAGCAGTTCTTC. Translating gives CASGVGNEQFF. The chain employs TRBV27 and TRBJ2-1; no definite D call. Trimming stripped 8 bases from V and 6 bases from J, with 8 bases between. The germline CDR1 and CDR2 sequences are MNHEY and SMNVEV (reference sequence). CDR3 length: 11 residues.

This clonotype showed up many times. This chain links TRBV24-1 with TRBJ1-1; no reliable D call. CDR3 length: 14 amino acids. V was pared by 1 base and J by 1 base, with 6 bases between. Germline values: CDR1 KGHDR, CDR2 SFDVKD. The CDR3 here is CATSDFRENTEAFF. The CDR3 DNA is TGTGCCACCAGTGATTTCAGAGAGAACACTGAAGCTTTCTTT.

V and J are TRBV6-5 and TRBJ2-4; D is ambiguous. V gave up 1 base and J gave up 0 bases, with 13 bases separating them. CDR1 MNHEY and CDR2 SVGAGI come from the germline V gene. The CDR3 is 17 amino acids. DNA of the CDR3: TGTGCCAGCAGTTACTTTCACAGAGCCCTAGCCAAAAACATTCAGTACTTC. Translated, it gives CASSYFHRALAKNIQYF.

The chain is built from TRBV12-3 or TRBV12-4 and TRBJ2-7, with D possibly being TRBD1 (5 bases). Trimming pared 8 bases from V and 3 bases from J, leaving 8 bases between. The CDR3 covers 11 residues. This CDR3 is CASQRGYEQYF. DNA of the CDR3: TGTGCCAGCCAAAGGGGCTACGAGCAGTACTTC.

This clonotype was seen a few times. This CDR3 reads CASASGDEQYF. The DNA of the CDR3 is TGTGCCAGCGCCTCGGGCGACGAGCAGTACTTC. V and J are TRBV27 and TRBJ2-7; no firm D call. V was cut by 8 bases and J by 5 bases, with 10 bases left in between. The CDR3 runs to 11 residues. Germline V gives CDR1 MNHEY, CDR2 SMNVEV (reference sequence).

This clonotype was observed a handful of times. V gene TRBV20-1 combines with J gene TRBJ2-4; a possible D gene is TRBD2 (6 bases). Germline V gene sequence: CDR1 DFQATT, CDR2 SNEGSKA (reference sequence). Trimming left V 5 bases short and J 7 bases short, with 15 bases between. CDR3 length: 13 residues. CDR3 protein: CSARGTTGNIQYF. CDR3 nucleotide sequence: TGCAGTGCTCGCGGGACCACGGGGAACATTCAGTACTTC.

In its sample, this clonotype was seen a few times. CDR3 DNA: TGTGCCAGCAGGGACAGGAGTAGCAATCAGCCCCAGCATTTT. Protein sequence: CASRDRSSNQPQHF. The chain has TRBV12-3 or TRBV12-4 and TRBJ1-5; 7 nucleotides align to TRBD1. V was clipped by 6 bases and J by 0 bases; unmatched bases: 2. CDR3 size: 14 residues.

This chain uses TRBV20-1 with TRBJ2-5; D unresolved. Per the germline V gene, CDR1 is DFQATT and CDR2 is SNEGSKA (reference sequence). There are 13 residues in the CDR3. Trimming stripped 0 bases from V and 3 bases from J, with 8 bases between. CDR3 coding DNA: TGCAGTGCTAGAGACGGGTACGAAGAGACCCAGTACTTC. It codes for CSARDGYEETQYF.

This clonotype was counted many times. J is TRBJ1-5 and V is TRBV6-5; no reliable D call. The germline V and J ends were trimmed by 2 bases and 0 bases, with 14 bases remaining between them. CDR1 is MNHEY and CDR2 is SVGAGI in the germline V gene. There are 17 residues in the CDR3. This CDR3 reads CASSYTGGPYSNQPQHF. DNA of the CDR3: TGTGCCAGCAGTTACACGGGTGGCCCTTATAGCAATCAGCCCCAGCATTTT.

This clonotype was observed at least ten times. The chain joins TRBV4-1 to TRBJ1-1; 8 bases fit TRBD1. V shed 6 bases, J shed 3 bases, and the junction held 3 bases outside the gene matches. Germline V CDR1 and CDR2: MGHRA, YSYEKL. CDR3 length equals 13 residues. The CDR3 DNA is TGCGCCAGCAGAGGACAGGGATACACTGAAGCTTTCTTT. As protein: CASRGQGYTEAFF.

In this sample, this clonotype turned up many times. V and J are TRBV5-1 and TRBJ2-1; tentative D call: TRBD2 (6 bases). Looked up from germline, CDR1 is SGHRS and CDR2 is YFSETQ. V gave up 4 bases and J gave up 7 bases, with 30 bases separating them. This CDR3 contains 19 residues. For the CDR3, the DNA is TGCGCCAGCAGCATATTTACCCGGCAAGCGGAGGGCCGACGTAATGAGCAGTTCTTC. This codes for CASSIFTRQAEGRRNEQFF.